This entry features one T cell receptor beta chain sequence. Antigen: not known. Germline lookup yields CDR1 LNHDA and CDR2 SQIVND (reference sequence). This CDR3 has 16 amino acids. V was cut by 3 bases and J by 1 base, with 15 bases left in between. The sample comes from a study of OX40 agonist ivuxolimab in advanced cancers. In the study overall: With ivuxolimab, an agonistic anti-OX40 (CD134) antibody, patients were treated. Overall study findings and caveats: The investigators did not determine what antigen specificity the expanded peripheral T cells had. Partial responders at 0.1-3.0 mg/kg showed near-lowest clonal expansion.

The method was immunoSEQ multiplex PCR; TCRdb's version includes in-frame clones alone and lacks a portion of them. This table holds 15,000 or so clones, roughly 73% found once. The V and J genes are TRBV19 and TRBJ2-5; tentatively, D is TRBD2 (6 bases). The sequence came from an adult with an advanced solid tumor such as melanoma, head and neck, liver or kidney cancer. The sample here was CD4+ or CD8+ T cells sorted from blood, taken in a trial of the OX40 agonist ivuxolimab. The CDR3 coding sequence is TGTGCCAGTAGTATTAGGGGAGCGGGCCCCCAAGAGACCCAGTACTTC. Residues: CASSIRGAGPQETQYF.